These 32 T cell receptor beta chains originate from one sample sequenced in a study of OX40 agonist ivuxolimab in advanced cancers. Using immunoSEQ multiplex PCR, the repertoire was profiled, and TCRdb retains in-frame clones only, with some absent. The data contain approximately 70,000 clones, about 80% of them singletons. The sequenced sample was CD4+ or CD8+ T cells sorted from blood, obtained in a trial of the OX40 agonist ivuxolimab. These receptors came from an adult with an advanced solid tumor such as melanoma, head and neck, liver or kidney cancer.

This clone turned up a few times. V and J are TRBV27 and TRBJ2-2; the D is unclear. V lost 2 bases to trimming and J lost 3 bases, with 7 bases between them. This CDR3 spans 14 amino acids. The germline V gene has CDR1 MNHEY and CDR2 SMNVEV (reference sequence). This CDR3 reads CASSLQRHTGELFF. In DNA, the CDR3 is TGTGCCAGCAGTTTACAGCGTCACACCGGGGAGCTGTTTTTT.

This clone was recorded a few times. The rearrangement links TRBV6-1 to TRBJ2-7; weak D call: TRBD2 (7 bases). This CDR3 has 14 amino acids. The germline V gene encodes CDR1 MNHNS and CDR2 SASEGT. With 5 bases removed from V and 6 bases from J, the gap between germline ends came to 17 bases. The CDR3 region is CASSPTGRGSEQYF. The DNA of the CDR3 is TGTGCCAGCAGTCCTACAGGGCGGGGGAGCGAGCAGTACTTC.

The genes are TRBV11-2 and TRBJ1-1; a weak D match, TRBD1 (5 bases). CDR1 is SGHAT and CDR2 is FQNNGV in the germline V gene. CDR3 length: 17 residues. V dropped 0 bases and J dropped 6 bases, with 20 bases sitting between them. CDR3 DNA: TGTGCCAGCAGCTTAGATCTGGACAAGGAGGATTTCTCTGAAGCTTTCTTT. Its translation is CASSLDLDKEDFSEAFF. Filled out from reference TRBV11-2 and TRBJ1-1, the complete variable domain reads EAGVAQSPRYKIIEKRQSVAFWCNPISGHATLYWYQQILGQGPKLLIQFQNNGVVDDSQLPKDRFSAERLKGVDSTLKIQPAKLEDSAVYLCASSLDLDKEDFSEAFFGQGTRLTVV.

The chain carries TRBV6-5 and TRBJ2-6; D unresolved. Germline V gene sequence: CDR1 MNHEY, CDR2 SVGAGI. The ends were cut back, 6 bases at V and 0 bases at J, with 9 bases in the middle. CDR3 size: 15 residues. DNA of the CDR3: TGTGCCAGCAGACTCGACCACTCTGGGGCCAACGTCCTGACTTTC. Amino acids: CASRLDHSGANVLTF.

This clone was counted only a few times. The chain employs TRBV2 and TRBJ1-5, with TRBD1 identical over 7 bases. Germline V gene data show CDR1 as SNHLY and CDR2 as FYNNEI. The CDR3 is 14 residues long. V gave up 3 bases and J gave up 5 bases; unmatched junction bases: 4. CDR3 in DNA: TGTGCCAGCAGTGAGGACAGGTCCTATCAGCCCCAGCATTTT. Its protein is CASSEDRSYQPQHF.

The chain combines TRBV4-2 with TRBJ2-7, with 7 positions matching TRBD2. In germline, CDR1 is LGHNA, CDR2 YNFKEQ. There are 14 residues in the CDR3. The V gene end was trimmed by 4 bases and the J gene end by 2 bases; junction bases not matched to a gene: 5. The CDR3 nucleotides read TGTGCCAGCAGCCGCAGTGGGAGGGCCTACGAGCAGTACTTC. Translating gives CASSRSGRAYEQYF.

The V gene is TRBV28, the J gene TRBJ2-1; perhaps TRBD1 as D (6 bases). The germline V and J ends were trimmed by 9 bases and 14 bases, with 17 bases remaining between them. The CDR3 is 11 amino acids. Germline loops: CDR1 MDHEN, CDR2 SYDVKM. The CDR3 region has the DNA TGTGCCAGTTCCACGACGAAGGGGGAGTTCTTC. Translation: CASSTTKGEFF.

This sequence joins TRBV6-1 and TRBJ2-2; D assignment may be TRBD1 or TRBD2 (6 bases each). This CDR3 contains 16 residues. V shed 2 bases and J shed 1 base, with 11 bases lying between them. The germline gives CDR1 MNHNS, CDR2 SASEGT. As DNA, the CDR3 is TGTGCCAGCAGTGAAAAAGGGGGGCGGAACACCGGGGAGCTGTTTTTT. This gives the protein CASSEKGGRNTGELFF.

This chain connects TRBV2 to TRBJ2-5, with TRBD1 matching 9 bases. Germline CDR1 SNHLY, CDR2 FYNNEI. This CDR3 is 15 amino acids long. Trimming removed 4 bases from V and 5 bases from J; junction bases left unmatched: 8. The CDR3, as DNA: TGTGCCAGCAGTGTTTTTGGGACAGGGAGCGAGACCCAGTACTTC. Translation gives CASSVFGTGSETQYF. Complete variable domain (other parts from reference TRBV2 and TRBJ2-5): EPEVTQTPSHQVTQMGQEVILRCVPISNHLYFYWYRQILGQKVEFLVSFYNNEISEKSEIFDDQFSVERPDGSNFTLKIRSTKLEDSAMYFCASSVFGTGSETQYFGPGTRLLVL.

This rearrangement joins TRBV25-1 to TRBJ2-3; D is perhaps TRBD2 (5 bases). Looked up from germline, CDR1 is MGHDK and CDR2 is SYGVNS. This CDR3 is 15 amino acids long. Trimming shortened V by 3 bases and J by 4 bases, and 14 bases separated the two germline ends. In DNA form, the CDR3 reads TGTGCCAGCAGTGACCCCCGTGGAGGTTCAGATACGCAGTATTTT. Residues: CASSDPRGGSDTQYF.

The chain carries TRBV6-5 and TRBJ1-5; 9 bases are shared with TRBD1. CDR1 MNHEY and CDR2 SVGAGI come from the germline V gene. The V gene end was trimmed by 6 bases and the J gene end by 5 bases; junction bases not matched to a gene: 5. The CDR3 length is 14 residues. CDR3: CASRGQGGDQPQHF. Written as DNA, the CDR3 is TGTGCCAGCAGGGGACAGGGTGGTGATCAGCCCCAGCATTTT.

In this sample, this clone turned up many times. The genes are TRBV10-3 and TRBJ1-5; D gene uncertain. Germline loops: CDR1 ENHRY, CDR2 SYGVKD. This CDR3 region has 14 residues. Trimming cost V 0 bases and J 2 bases, with 5 bases left between them. This CDR3 is CAISESGGNQPQHF. The CDR3 DNA reads as TGTGCCATCAGTGAGTCGGGAGGCAATCAGCCCCAGCATTTT.

The rearrangement uses TRBV7-2 and TRBJ2-3; no firm D call. This CDR3 comprises 15 residues. V lost 3 bases and J 0 bases, leaving 10 bases between the germline ends. CDR1 and CDR2 from the germline V gene are SGHTA and FQGNSA. The CDR3 sequence: CASSFHRTSTDTQYF. CDR3 nucleotides: TGTGCCAGCAGCTTTCACAGAACTAGCACAGATACGCAGTATTTT.

This chain joins TRBV15 and TRBJ2-5, with a weak D call TRBD2 (6 bases). V shed 0 bases and J shed 9 bases, with 17 bases lying between them. The CDR3 is 15 residues long. Germline V gene data show CDR1 as LNHNV and CDR2 as YYDKDF (reference sequence). The CDR3 bases are TGTGCCACCAGCAGAGATCGGGGGACCATCACGGCCCAGTACTTC. Its translation is CATSRDRGTITAQYF.

The rearrangement joins TRBV14 to TRBJ2-5; 9 bases line up with TRBD2. The J segment lost 4 bases and the V segment lost 5 bases, leaving 8 bases of the junction unmatched. CDR3 length: 15 amino acids. Per the germline V gene, CDR1 is SGHDN and CDR2 is FVKESK. As DNA, the CDR3 is TGTGCCAGCAGCAGAGCTAGCGGGGCTACAGAGACCCAGTACTTC. Its translation is CASSRASGATETQYF.

The genes are TRBV4-1 and TRBJ2-3; 9 bases are shared with TRBD2. V lost 4 bases, J lost 1 base, and 0 bases stayed unmatched. Germline V gene sequence: CDR1 MGHRA, CDR2 YSYEKL. This CDR3 is built from 14 residues. The CDR3 region has the DNA TGCGCCAGCAGCCTAGCGGGAGGCACAGATACGCAGTATTTT. Residues: CASSLAGGTDTQYF.

This chain links TRBV7-3 with TRBJ2-5; weak D call: TRBD1 (6 bases). The CDR3 is 13 amino acids. The germline V gene has CDR1 SGHTA and CDR2 FQGTGA. With 5 bases removed from V and 5 bases from J, the gap between germline ends came to 12 bases. CDR3 in amino acids: CASSPTGMETQYF. The CDR3 nucleotides are TGTGCCAGCAGCCCTACAGGGATGGAGACCCAGTACTTC. The full variable domain, completed using reference TRBV7-3 and TRBJ2-5, is GAGVSQTPSNKVTEKGKYVELRCDPISGHTALYWYRQSLGQGPEFLIYFQGTGAADDSGLPNDRFFAVRPEGSVSTLKIQRTERGDSAVYLCASSPTGMETQYFGPGTRLLVL.

The chain has TRBV9 and TRBJ1-2, with TRBD1 matching over 11 bases. After removal of 0 bases from V and 4 bases from J, the junction contained 2 bases not matched to a gene. The CDR3 loop spans 15 amino acids. The V gene's germline CDR1 is SGDLS and CDR2 YYNGEE. Written as DNA, the CDR3 is TGTGCCAGCAGCGTAGGGACAGGGGGCAGCTATGGCTACACCTTC. Its protein is CASSVGTGGSYGYTF.

The V gene is TRBV7-2, the J gene TRBJ2-5; D is perhaps TRBD2 (5 bases). This CDR3 region has 14 residues. The V gene's germline CDR1 is SGHTA and CDR2 FQGNSA. Trimming cost V 0 bases and J 5 bases, with 10 bases left between them. The CDR3 loop reads CASSLAGVVETQYF. Written as DNA, the CDR3 is TGTGCCAGCAGCTTAGCGGGAGTGGTGGAGACCCAGTACTTC.

The chain joins TRBV7-7 to TRBJ2-5; perhaps TRBD1 as D (5 bases). Germline V gene data show CDR1 as SSHAT and CDR2 as FNYEAQ (reference sequence). V lost 6 bases and J lost 4, with 12 bases in between. This CDR3 comprises 13 residues. The CDR3 reads CASSTMGRETQYF. As DNA, the CDR3 is TGTGCCAGCAGTACAATGGGGCGAGAGACCCAGTACTTC.

V and J are TRBV19 and TRBJ1-3; tentative D call: TRBD1 (6 bases). The CDR3 is 15 amino acids. The V and J ends lost 10 bases and 0 bases respectively, with 16 bases between them. From germline, CDR1 is LNHDA and CDR2 SQIVND (reference sequence). The CDR3 is CATLPTGYSGNTIYF. The CDR3 DNA reads TGTGCCACCCTGCCCACAGGGTACTCTGGAAACACCATATATTTT.

J is TRBJ2-2 and V is TRBV6-5; TRBD2 matches at 7 bases. Trimming at V came to 0 bases and at J to 7 bases, leaving 8 bases not matched to a gene. This CDR3 spans 16 amino acids. The V gene's germline CDR1 is MNHEY and CDR2 SVGAGI. In DNA form, the CDR3 reads TGTGCCAGCAGTTACTCCGGGGGGAGTCGGGGCGGGGAGCTGTTTTTT. This sequence encodes CASSYSGGSRGGELFF.

J is TRBJ2-2 and V is TRBV28; TRBD2 is a possible D gene (6 bases). This CDR3 has 15 amino acids. V lost 2 bases to trimming and J lost 5 bases, with 12 bases between them. Germline CDR1 is MDHEN and CDR2 is SYDVKM. CDR3 region: CASSLGGVGTGELFF. The DNA for the CDR3 is TGTGCCAGCAGTTTAGGAGGGGTTGGTACCGGGGAGCTGTTTTTT.

The rearrangement uses TRBV9 and TRBJ1-4, with 7 nucleotides matching TRBD1. The CDR3 is 14 amino acids. V trimming: 2 bases; J trimming: 4 bases; junction bases outside the gene matches: 2. From germline, CDR1 is SGDLS and CDR2 YYNGEE. The CDR3 nucleotides are TGTGCCAGCAGCGTCGGGACAGTTAATGAAAAACTGTTTTTT. As protein: CASSVGTVNEKLFF.

The chain joins TRBV19 to TRBJ2-1, with D perhaps matching TRBD1 or TRBD2 (6 bases each). V lost 1 base and J lost 7, with 20 bases in between. CDR1 and CDR2 (germline): LNHDA, SQIVND (reference sequence). The CDR3 is 17 residues long. The CDR3: CASSIGGASVYLNEQFF. CDR3 in DNA: TGTGCCAGTAGTATAGGGGGGGCCAGTGTATATCTGAATGAGCAGTTCTTC.

This clone is a singleton in its sample. The chain carries TRBV7-2 and TRBJ1-2; D is perhaps TRBD1 (6 bases). Germline V gene lookup returns CDR1 SGHTA and CDR2 FQGNSA. The CDR3 consists of 13 residues. V gave up 5 bases and J gave up 6 bases, with 13 bases separating them. The CDR3 bases are TGTGCCAGCAGCAAACAGGGTAATCATGGCTACACCTTC. This sequence encodes CASSKQGNHGYTF.

The chain has TRBV2 and TRBJ2-3, with 10 positions matching TRBD2. V lost 7 bases and J lost 5; bases outside the gene matches: 9. Germline V CDR1 and CDR2: SNHLY, FYNNEI. The CDR3 spans 15 residues. CDR3 nucleotide sequence: TGTGCCAGCAAAAGGAGAGCGGGGGGGCGAGATACGCAGTATTTT. Its translation: CASKRRAGGRDTQYF.

The chain joins TRBV4-2 to TRBJ2-1; D unresolved. Germline V gene sequence: CDR1 LGHNA, CDR2 YNFKEQ. The germline V and J ends were trimmed by 0 bases and 2 bases, with 11 bases remaining between them. The CDR3 has 16 residues. The CDR3 bases are TGTGCCAGCAGCCAAGAGGCCTGGGCAACCTACAATGAGCAGTTCTTC. This sequence encodes CASSQEAWATYNEQFF.

The rearrangement joins TRBV27 to TRBJ1-2, with 7 bases identical to TRBD1. Germline V gene lookup returns CDR1 MNHEY and CDR2 SMNVEV (reference sequence). The CDR3 has 15 residues. J lost 3 bases, V lost 5 bases, and 9 bases had no gene match. CDR3 DNA: TGTGCCAGCAGTCCTCACAGGGGCTTTGACTATGGCTACACCTTC. Translating it yields CASSPHRGFDYGYTF.

The rearrangement uses TRBV9 and TRBJ2-3; D perhaps matches TRBD1 (6 bases). The germline V gene encodes CDR1 SGDLS and CDR2 YYNGEE. The CDR3 has 14 amino acids. Trimming pared 3 bases from V and 4 bases from J, leaving 12 bases between. The CDR3 DNA sequence: TGTGCCAGCAGCGCCCGACAGGCCCCAGATACGCAGTATTTT. Encoded protein: CASSARQAPDTQYF.

The chain combines TRBV5-4 with TRBJ2-1, with 9 bases that match TRBD2. Germline CDR1 is SGHNT and CDR2 is YYREEE (reference sequence). This CDR3 spans 19 amino acids. The V and J ends lost 4 bases and 1 base, in that order; junction bases with no gene match: 15. In DNA, the CDR3 is TGTGCCAGCAGCCAAGATCTCGGCGGCGCGGGAGGGTCCTACAATGAGCAGTTCTTC. Protein sequence: CASSQDLGGAGGSYNEQFF.

This chain links TRBV19 with TRBJ1-1, with 7 positions matching TRBD1. CDR1 is LNHDA and CDR2 is SQIVND in the germline V gene (reference sequence). With V trimmed by 6 bases and J by 1 base, 11 bases remained unmatched. The CDR3 is made up of 16 amino acids. The CDR3 protein is CASRTAGGRGNTEAFF. Here the CDR3 DNA reads TGTGCCAGTAGAACGGCAGGGGGGAGGGGGAACACTGAAGCTTTCTTT.